These 23 T cell receptor beta chains were sequenced from one sample in a study of CD8+CD57+ T cells in acquired aplastic anemia. According to the study, genomic DNA was the template for TCR beta VDJ and CDR3 profiling. TCRdb ran MiXCR on the reads and lists one entry per CDR3 protein. This table holds about 190,000 distinct CDR3 sequences, roughly half found once. Material: sorted CD4+, CD8+, or CD8+CD57+ T cells (not recorded which) from PBMCs. These receptors all come from a human donor in good health, serving as a control.

The chain is built from TRBV7-9 and TRBJ2-3; 12 bases match TRBD2. CDR1 SEHNR and CDR2 FQNEAQ come from the germline V gene (reference sequence). The V segment lost 5 bases and the J segment 1 base; nucleotides outside the gene matches: 4. There are 16 residues in the CDR3. CDR3 nucleotide sequence: TGTGCCAGCAGCCCACTAGCGGGGGGAGGCACAGATACGCAGTATTTT. Translated, it gives CASSPLAGGGTDTQYF. The entire variable domain, with the rest obtained from reference TRBV7-9 and TRBJ2-3, is as follows: DTGVSQNPRHKITKRGQNVTFRCDPISEHNRLYWYRQTLGQGPEFLTYFQNEAQLEKSRLLSDRFSAERPKGSFSTLEIQRTEQGDSAMYLCASSPLAGGGTDTQYFGPGTRLTVL.

This clonotype was detected only a few times. The chain links TRBV6-5 to TRBJ2-6; 16 bases align to TRBD2. The germline CDR1 and CDR2 sequences are MNHEY and SVGAGI. There are 20 residues in the CDR3. J lost 0 bases, V lost 2 bases, and 4 bases had no gene match. This CDR3 is CASSYGGLAGGSSGANVLTF. CDR3 DNA: TGTGCCAGCAGTTACGGGGGACTAGCGGGGGGGAGCTCTGGGGCCAACGTCCTGACTTTC.

V usage is TRBV20-1 and J usage is TRBJ2-7; unclear D gene. This CDR3 has 11 residues. Trimming pared 6 bases from V and 2 bases from J, leaving 8 bases between. Per the germline V gene, CDR1 is DFQATT and CDR2 is SNEGSKA (reference sequence). The CDR3 coding sequence is TGCAGTGCCCCAAGCCCCTACGAGCAGTACTTC. Encoded protein: CSAPSPYEQYF.

Comments on this clonotype: Given a much more abundant clone one base away, this may be a read error. The chain employs TRBV3-1 and TRBJ1-2, with D perhaps matching TRBD1 (5 bases). The CDR3 contains 13 residues. Trimming removed 4 bases at V and 9 bases at J, with 15 bases between. The germline gives CDR1 LGHDT, CDR2 YNNKEL (reference sequence). CDR3 sequence (DNA): TGTGCCAGCAGCCGAGGACCAGGGTCTAGCTACACCTTC. Protein: CASSRGPGSSYTF.

This clonotype appeared a single time. The chain employs TRBV20-1 and TRBJ2-7; tentative D call: TRBD2 (5 bases). The CDR3 length is 13 residues. V was pared by 1 base and J by 6 bases, with 13 bases between. CDR1 is DFQATT and CDR2 is SNEGSKA in the germline V gene (reference sequence). The CDR3 reads CSARGVGKGEQYF. The DNA of the CDR3 is TGCAGTGCTAGAGGTGTCGGGAAAGGCGAGCAGTACTTC.

The chain carries TRBV5-1 and TRBJ2-7; D perhaps matches TRBD2 (5 bases). Trimming took off 0 bases at V and 2 bases at J, with 6 bases between the two ends. This CDR3 region has 13 residues. CDR1 is SGHRS and CDR2 is YFSETQ in the germline V gene. The CDR3 coding sequence is TGCGCCAGCAGCTTGGTAGCGACCTACGAGCAGTACTTC. The encoded protein is CASSLVATYEQYF.

This clonotype appeared many times. J is TRBJ1-4 and V is TRBV19, with D perhaps TRBD1 (6 bases). This CDR3 comprises 17 residues. V was cut by 4 bases and J by 5 bases, with 20 bases left in between. Germline-derived CDR1 and CDR2 are LNHDA and SQIVND (reference sequence). CDR3 in amino acids: CASSTPIGQKRNEKLFF. CDR3 sequence (DNA): TGTGCCAGTAGTACCCCTATCGGACAGAAGCGAAATGAAAAACTGTTTTTT.

With regard to this clonotype: One junction end does not reproduce the germline sequence, and a read error may be involved. This chain's CDR3 is CASSHQDGGGGTYEQYF. The CDR3 DNA is TGCGCCAGCAGCCACCAGGACGGGGGGGGGGGCACCTACGAGCAGTACTTC. The V gene is TRBV7-3, the J gene TRBJ2-7, with TRBD2 matching 8 bases. Per germline, CDR1 SGHTA and CDR2 FQGTGA. The length of the CDR3 is 17 residues.

CDR3 region: CASSEEWEGEQYF. DNA for the CDR3: TGTGCCAGCAGTGAGGAGTGGGAGGGCGAGCAGTACTTC. V usage is TRBV2 and J usage is TRBJ2-7; TRBD2 matches 7 bases. Trimming removed 3 bases from V and 6 bases from J; junction bases left unmatched: 5. This CDR3 contains 13 residues. Germline V lookup: CDR1 SNHLY, CDR2 FYNNEI. Looking up the rest from reference TRBV2 and TRBJ2-7 gives the full variable domain: EPEVTQTPSHQVTQMGQEVILRCVPISNHLYFYWYRQILGQKVEFLVSFYNNEISEKSEIFDDQFSVERPDGSNFTLKIRSTKLEDSAMYFCASSEEWEGEQYFGPGTRLTVT.

The count of this clonotype is one. The chain's CDR3 is CASSHGAGQEAFF. The CDR3 region has the DNA TGTGCCAGCAGCCATGGGGCGGGGCAAGAAGCTTTCTTT. The chain uses TRBV7-3 and TRBJ1-1, with a weak D call TRBD1 (5 bases). Trimming shortened V by 5 bases and J by 8 bases, and 15 bases separated the two germline ends. Germline V CDR1 and CDR2: SGHTA, FQGTGA. CDR3 size: 13 residues. Full variable domain (rest looked up from reference TRBV7-3 and TRBJ1-1): GAGVSQTPSNKVTEKGKYVELRCDPISGHTALYWYRQSLGQGPEFLIYFQGTGAADDSGLPNDRFFAVRPEGSVSTLKIQRTERGDSAVYLCASSHGAGQEAFFGQGTRLTVV.

This clonotype appeared many times. This chain uses TRBV3-1 with TRBJ1-1; tentative D call: TRBD1 (5 bases). Germline CDR1 reads LGHDT; CDR2 reads YNNKEL (reference sequence). Trimming pared 3 bases from V and 0 bases from J, leaving 8 bases between. The CDR3 loop spans 14 amino acids. CDR3 in amino acids: CASSHTGMNTEAFF. The CDR3 region has the DNA TGTGCCAGCAGCCATACAGGTATGAACACTGAAGCTTTCTTT.

The sample holds a few counts of this clonotype. The chain has TRBV19 and TRBJ1-5, with 11 bases that match TRBD1. Germline V gene lookup returns CDR1 LNHDA and CDR2 SQIVND (reference sequence). The CDR3 runs to 15 residues. After removal of 5 bases from V and 11 bases from J, the junction contained 11 bases not matched to a gene. The CDR3, as DNA: TGTGCCAGTAGTCCGGGACAGGGGGTCGGGGAGACCCAGCATTTT. This encodes CASSPGQGVGETQHF.

The V call is TRBV24-1, the J call TRBJ2-3; D is ambiguous. The CDR3 extends over 14 amino acids. V was clipped by 6 bases and J by 6 bases, with 15 bases between them. Germline CDR1 and CDR2: KGHDR and SFDVKD. CDR3 region: CATSSKFWTDTQYF. CDR3 bases: TGTGCCACCAGTTCTAAGTTCTGGACGGATACGCAGTATTTT.

There are many counts of this clonotype. The V gene is TRBV6-2 or TRBV6-3, the J gene TRBJ2-7; weak D call: TRBD2 (5 bases). Germline V gene data show CDR1 as MNHEY and CDR2 as SVGEGT. The CDR3 is 12 amino acids. The V end was cut by 5 bases, the J end by 7 bases, with 12 bases between. For the CDR3, the DNA is TGTGCCAGCAGTATGATAAGAGGGGAGCAGTACTTC. Its protein is CASSMIRGEQYF.

The chain carries TRBV20-1 and TRBJ1-1, with TRBD1 matching over 11 bases. V was pared by 6 bases and J by 1 base, with 10 bases of the junction left unmatched. The germline V gene encodes CDR1 DFQATT and CDR2 SNEGSKA (reference sequence). The CDR3 extends over 16 amino acids. The CDR3 nucleotides read TGCAGTGCGGGGAAAGGACAGGGGGCGGGGAACACTGAAGCTTTCTTT. This encodes CSAGKGQGAGNTEAFF.

The chain uses TRBV7-2 and TRBJ1-2; weak D call: TRBD1 (6 bases). Trimming removed 6 bases at V and 4 bases at J, with 18 bases between. The CDR3 contains 15 residues. The germline V gene encodes CDR1 SGHTA and CDR2 FQGNSA. CDR3 region: CASRKDRSPLYGYTF. CDR3 bases: TGTGCCAGCAGGAAAGACAGGAGTCCTCTCTATGGCTACACCTTC.

On this clonotype itself: The junction and the germline gene differ at one end; a read error may be behind it. V gene TRBV10-3 combines with J gene TRBJ1-6; 9 nucleotides line up with TRBD1. This CDR3 contains 15 residues. The germline gives CDR1 ENHRY, CDR2 SYGVKD. The CDR3 sequence is CASSHGQGRNSPLHF. In DNA, the CDR3 is TGTGCCAGCAGTCACGGACAGGGGAGGAACTCACCCCTCCACTTT.

Ten or more counts support this clonotype. The CDR3 reads CASSPRPGPPTNEQYF. CDR3 DNA sequence: TGTGCCAGCAGCCCTAGGCCGGGCCCCCCTACTAACGAGCAGTACTTC. The chain uses TRBV7-9 and TRBJ2-7; D is ambiguous. The CDR3 contains 16 residues. CDR1 is SEHNR, CDR2 FQNEAQ, per germline (reference sequence). V was trimmed by 5 bases and J by 5 bases, leaving 22 bases between them.

This clonotype was observed a few times. This CDR3 is CASSKDATLGYEQYF. The CDR3 DNA reads as TGTGCCAGCAGTAAAGATGCGACATTAGGCTACGAGCAGTACTTC. The gene calls are TRBV7-2 and TRBJ2-7; D not certain. CDR3 length: 15 residues. V was trimmed by 6 bases and J by 3 bases, leaving 18 bases between them. Per germline, CDR1 SGHTA and CDR2 FQGNSA.

This sequence joins TRBV7-9 and TRBJ2-7; the match to TRBD1 covers 7 bases. The germline V gene encodes CDR1 SEHNR and CDR2 FQNEAQ (reference sequence). The V gene end was trimmed by 5 bases and the J gene end by 7 bases; junction bases not matched to a gene: 8. The CDR3 runs to 13 residues. The DNA for the CDR3 is TGTGCCAGCAGCGCCCGACAGGGCCTGGAGCAGTACTTC. Protein: CASSARQGLEQYF.

As regards this clonotype: Here the CDR3 omits its conserved ending phenylalanine or tryptophan, so a read error is the likely source. V and J are TRBV18 and TRBJ1-1; tentatively, D is TRBD1 (6 bases). The V end lost 0 bases, the J end lost 0 bases, and 8 bases lay between the germline ends. The V gene's germline CDR1 is KGHSH and CDR2 LQKENI. This CDR3 has 15 amino acids. CDR3 DNA sequence: TGTGCCAGCTCACCACCAGGACAGATGAACACTGAAGCTTTCTCT. It specifies CASSPPGQMNTEAFS.

This clonotype was seen repeatedly, ten times or more. The gene calls are TRBV12-3 or TRBV12-4 and TRBJ2-2; 8 bases match TRBD2. Trimming took 6 bases from V and 3 from J; bases not matched to a gene: 9. The CDR3 consists of 16 residues. DNA for the CDR3: TGTGCCAGCAGCCAGTCGGCGCGGGGGGACACCGGGGAGCTGTTTTTT. Translation: CASSQSARGDTGELFF.

This chain joins TRBV4-3 and TRBJ2-7, with D possibly matching TRBD2 (5 bases). The V end was cut by 4 bases, the J end by 3 bases, with 16 bases between. Germline CDR1 LGHNA, CDR2 YSLEER. The CDR3 has 15 residues. This CDR3 is CASSPSPSGSYEQYF. The CDR3 DNA is TGCGCCAGCAGCCCCAGTCCCTCGGGGAGCTACGAGCAGTACTTC.